The present T cell receptor (beta chain) was sequenced within a study of blood T cell repertoires in COVID-19. Background on the study: The study drew acute and convalescent COVID-19 samples from the United States, Italy and Spain.

Sequencing used immunoSEQ multiplex PCR; TCRdb keeps in-frame clones, though not all of them. Of over 250,000 clones in the sample, approximately 90% are singletons; the top ten hold roughly 5.9%. Seattle cases were enrolled at active infection and followed longitudinally. The CDR3 contains 17 residues. CDR1 and CDR2 from the germline V gene are MDHEN and SYDVKM. V dropped 3 bases and J dropped 0 bases, with 17 bases sitting between them. In its sample, this clone was seen once. This clonotype was sampled from a woman in her forties or fifties with COVID-19, enrolled during active disease. The material sequenced was peripheral blood. The chain employs TRBV28 and TRBJ1-1, with D tentatively TRBD1 (5 bases). CDR3 coding DNA: TGTGCCAGCAGTTTTTTATTTCCGACGGACATGAACACTGAAGCTTTCTTT. Translated: CASSFLFPTDMNTEAFF.